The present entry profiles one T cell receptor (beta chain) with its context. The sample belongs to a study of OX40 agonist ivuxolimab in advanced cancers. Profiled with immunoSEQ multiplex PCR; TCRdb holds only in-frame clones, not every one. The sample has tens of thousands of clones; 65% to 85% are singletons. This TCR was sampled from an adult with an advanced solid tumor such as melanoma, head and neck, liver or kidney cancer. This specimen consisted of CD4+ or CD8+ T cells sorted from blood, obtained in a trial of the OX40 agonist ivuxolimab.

The CDR3 bases are TGCAGCGTTGAAGTTAAACTAACAGGGACCGAGCAGTACTTC. Translating it yields CSVEVKLTGTEQYF. The chain couples TRBV29-1 to TRBJ2-7; D perhaps matches TRBD1 (6 bases). The length of the CDR3 is 14 residues. CDR1 is SQVTM, CDR2 ANQGSEA, per germline. The V and J ends lost 1 base and 6 bases respectively, with 16 bases between them.